These T cell receptor beta chains were read from a single sample in a study of blood T cell repertoires in COVID-19. Some clones are missing from TCRdb's copy, which holds only in-frame ones; the method was immunoSEQ multiplex PCR. The sample includes a few hundred thousand clones, around 93% seen only once; the top ten take 1.2%. What was sequenced was PBMCs or T cells enriched from blood (not recorded which). These receptors all stem from a human donor in a cohort exposed to, infected with or recovered from COVID-19 (not recorded which). The donor label of this sample is uncertain. Each CDR3 is given without its conserved first and last residue.

j_call | v_call | cdr3_aa
TRBJ2-7 | TRBV30 | AWNSEGYEQY
TRBJ2-5 | TRBV6-1 | ASSFDYYSGETQY
TRBJ2-7 | TRBV9 | ASSAGTGVSYEQY
TRBJ1-2 | TRBV27 | ASSPRGRAHGYT
TRBJ1-2 | TRBV12-3/TRBV12-4 | ASSSSGVEGYT
TRBJ2-3 | TRBV21-1 | ASSKELGTSGASGY
TRBJ2-2 | TRBV27 | ASSLRALAGTGELF
TRBJ1-2 | TRBV19 | ASSTRGRDGYT
TRBJ1-2 | TRBV19 | ASSSTGTGGNYGYT
TRBJ2-7 | TRBV5-1 | ASRASGGGYEQY
TRBJ2-7 | TRBV7-3 | ASSLTEYYEQY
TRBJ1-1 | TRBV5-1 | ASSLRPGQGMTEAF
TRBJ2-3 | TRBV25-1 | ASSPPTSTDTQY
TRBJ1-4 | TRBV7-9 | ASSLERGTEKLF
TRBJ1-1 | TRBV6-5 | ASSSRALSEAF
TRBJ1-1 | TRBV7-9 | ASSFGRQGNTEAF
TRBJ1-6 | TRBV3-1/TRBV3-2 | ASSPRADRVNSPLH
TRBJ2-5 | TRBV11-2 | ASSLGGGAGETQY
TRBJ2-2 | TRBV24-1 | ATSDQVGGPDTGELF
TRBJ1-1 | TRBV29-1 | SVELRGTEAF
TRBJ2-3 | TRBV7-2 | ASSLEPSGGPTLTDTQY
TRBJ2-7 | TRBV19 | ASSMGTDYEQY
TRBJ2-3 | TRBV11-2 | ASSLYSGAGDTQY
TRBJ2-1 | TRBV4-1 | ASSQFGTAGGTNEQF
TRBJ2-7 | TRBV2 | ASSEFRGGAYEQY
TRBJ2-1 | TRBV2 | ASSKPGQGPNEQF
TRBJ2-7 | TRBV4-1 | ASSQGDRGYEQY
TRBJ2-5 | TRBV11-3 | ASSLDPATGRDQETQY
TRBJ1-6 | TRBV11-1 | ASSHGQGDNSPLH
TRBJ1-5 | TRBV28 | ASSLLQGIQPQH
TRBJ1-1 | TRBV11-2 | ASSGQQGPNTEAF
TRBJ2-2 | TRBV24-1 | ATSPRTGGKTGELF
TRBJ2-5 | TRBV5-1 | ASIGQGRGETQY
TRBJ1-1 | TRBV6-2/TRBV6-3 | ASSYSKVGDLNTEAF
TRBJ1-3 | TRBV7-9 | ASSFRDRERNTIY